These 19 T cell receptor beta chains originate from one sample sequenced in a study of T cell repertoires in cytomegalovirus infection. Each CDR3 protein gets one entry after TCRdb re-called the reads with MiXCR. The repertoire holds roughly 570,000 distinct CDR3 sequences, with about 39% as singletons. No cognate antigen is known for these TCRs. Specimen: cultured PBMCs, collected from culture after CMV antigen stimulation. Receptor source: a human donor in good health (CMV status not recorded). Some clones in this sample may be carry-over from other donors' samples.

This rearrangement joins TRBV7-9 to TRBJ1-6, with a weak D call TRBD1 (5 bases). The V gene's germline CDR1 is SEHNR and CDR2 FQNEAQ (reference sequence). Trimming took off 8 bases at V and 10 bases at J, with 18 bases between the two ends. The CDR3 runs 14 residues. CDR3 loop: CASGTGTANSPLHF. CDR3 DNA: TGTGCCAGCGGAACCGGGACGGCGAACTCACCCCTCCACTTT.

The chain joins TRBV12-3 or TRBV12-4 to TRBJ2-1, with 7 bases aligning to TRBD2. The CDR3 extends over 16 amino acids. V dropped 6 bases and J dropped 10; count of bases not matched to a gene: 18. CDR3 nucleotide sequence: TGTGCCAGCAGCTCGTCGCGTAGACGGGGGAGGGCCGAGCAGTTCTTC. Translating gives CASSSSRRRGRAEQFF.

This sequence joins TRBV27 and TRBJ2-3; TRBD2 matches 8 bases. Germline V gives CDR1 MNHEY, CDR2 SMNVEV (reference sequence). The CDR3 extends over 16 amino acids. V lost 8 bases, J lost 4 bases, and 14 bases stayed unmatched. The CDR3: CASANREGVGADTQYF. CDR3 in DNA: TGTGCCAGCGCGAACCGGGAGGGCGTGGGGGCAGATACGCAGTATTTT.

This clonotype turned up a few times. The chain carries TRBV7-8 and TRBJ2-5, with unresolved D. This CDR3 has 14 residues. Trimming shortened V by 6 bases and J by 7 bases, and 18 bases separated the two germline ends. Germline assignment: CDR1 SGHVS and CDR2 FQNEAQ. The CDR3 protein is CASSEESPPGTQYF. In DNA, the CDR3 is TGTGCCAGCAGTGAGGAATCCCCTCCCGGGACCCAGTACTTC. Full variable domain (missing parts from reference TRBV7-8 and TRBJ2-5): GAGVSQSPRYKVAKRGQDVALRCDPISGHVSLFWYQQALGQGPEFLTYFQNEAQLDKSGLPSDRFFAERPEGSVSTLKIQRTQQEDSAVYLCASSEESPPGTQYFGPGTRLLVL.

V usage is TRBV7-2 and J usage is TRBJ2-7; D is undetermined. V was trimmed by 3 bases and J by 0 bases, leaving 3 bases between them. Germline V gene sequence: CDR1 SGHTA, CDR2 FQGNSA. The CDR3 covers 12 residues. CDR3 in DNA: TGTGCCAGCAGCTTCCTCTCCTACGAGCAGTACTTC. This sequence encodes CASSFLSYEQYF.

This clonotype occurred many times. The chain combines TRBV7-2 with TRBJ1-3; D may be TRBD1 (5 bases). The germline V and J ends were trimmed by 1 base and 3 bases, with 16 bases remaining between them. CDR1 is SGHTA and CDR2 is FQGNSA in the germline V gene. The CDR3 sequence is 17 residues long. This CDR3 is CASSLVVGGLDGNTIYF. The CDR3 DNA reads TGTGCCAGCAGCTTAGTCGTCGGGGGACTGGATGGAAACACCATATATTTT.

A few counts support this clonotype. V and J are TRBV6-2 or TRBV6-3 and TRBJ1-2; a weak D match, TRBD1 (6 bases). The length of the CDR3 is 13 residues. Per germline, CDR1 MNHEY and CDR2 SVGEGT. V was shortened by 2 bases and J by 7 bases, with 11 bases between the two germline ends. CDR3: CASSYPRGRGYTF. CDR3 bases: TGTGCCAGCAGTTACCCCAGGGGTCGTGGCTACACCTTC.

The CDR3 DNA reads TGCAGTGCTGATGACAGGCTAGTCTCTGGAAACACCATATATTTT. This encodes CSADDRLVSGNTIYF. The chain couples TRBV20-1 to TRBJ1-3; tentatively, D is TRBD1 (6 bases). This CDR3 spans 15 amino acids. CDR1 DFQATT and CDR2 SNEGSKA come from the germline V gene (reference sequence). Between the trimmed V and J ends, which lost 5 bases and 0 bases, there was a span of 14 bases.

In this sample, this clonotype turned up a few times. The chain couples TRBV7-2 to TRBJ2-3, with D tentatively TRBD2 (5 bases). V was cut by 10 bases and J by 1 base, with 9 bases left in between. In germline, CDR1 is SGHTA, CDR2 FQGNSA. This CDR3 comprises 12 residues. The CDR3 bases are TGTGCCACCCTTAGCGGCACAGATACGCAGTATTTT. Residues: CATLSGTDTQYF.

V usage is TRBV14 and J usage is TRBJ2-1, with TRBD2 as a possible D gene (6 bases). The V gene lost 4 bases and the J gene lost 3 bases, with 16 bases spanning the gap. Germline CDR1 and CDR2: SGHDN and FVKESK. This CDR3 has 16 residues. CDR3 nucleotides: TGTGCCAGCAGCCTTACTTCTAGCGTCTTCTACAATGAGCAGTTCTTC. Protein sequence: CASSLTSSVFYNEQFF.

The V and J genes are TRBV7-2 and TRBJ2-7; 12 bases are a match to TRBD2. Germline V CDR1 and CDR2: SGHTA, FQGNSA. This CDR3 has 19 residues. V lost 3 bases and J lost 0; bases outside the gene matches: 12. This CDR3 reads CASSFARFGLAGNSYEQYF. DNA for the CDR3: TGTGCCAGCAGCTTCGCCAGATTCGGACTAGCGGGGAACTCCTACGAGCAGTACTTC.

This chain joins TRBV11-2 and TRBJ1-1; D is uncertain. Deletions cut 5 bases from V and 0 bases from J, with 10 bases between. Germline V gene lookup returns CDR1 SGHAT and CDR2 FQNNGV. The CDR3 sequence is 14 residues long. In DNA, the CDR3 is TGTGCCAGCAGCCCCCAGGCACTGAACACTGAAGCTTTCTTT. Amino acids: CASSPQALNTEAFF.

V and J are TRBV12-3 or TRBV12-4 and TRBJ2-3; TRBD1 might be the D (7 bases). The CDR3 covers 14 residues. V was clipped by 5 bases and J by 4 bases, with 13 bases between them. This CDR3 reads CASSVTRGPDTQYF. CDR3 DNA: TGTGCCAGCAGTGTGACTAGGGGGCCAGATACGCAGTATTTT.

In its sample, this clonotype was seen a few times. This rearrangement joins TRBV20-1 to TRBJ2-7, with 7 bases that match TRBD1. Per the germline V gene, CDR1 is DFQATT and CDR2 is SNEGSKA (reference sequence). The CDR3 has 13 residues. The V segment lost 7 bases and the J segment 7 bases; nucleotides outside the gene matches: 13. CDR3 coding DNA: TGCAGTGGCCGGGACAGATTAGTGGGGGAGCAGTACTTC. This translates into CSGRDRLVGEQYF.

This clonotype was observed many times. Germline and junction disagree at one end, which may indicate a read error. The chain's CDR3 is CASSLARDNYGYTF. The CDR3 region has the DNA TGTGCCAGCAGCCTAGCCCGCGATAACTATGGCTACACCTTC. The rearrangement joins TRBV7-2 to TRBJ1-2; unclear D gene. Germline V gene data show CDR1 as SGHTA and CDR2 as FQGNSA. CDR3 length: 14 residues.

V gene TRBV20-1 combines with J gene TRBJ2-7; D not certain. This CDR3 has 11 amino acids. The V end lost 5 bases, the J end lost 5 bases, and 10 bases lay between the germline ends. Per the germline V gene, CDR1 is DFQATT and CDR2 is SNEGSKA (reference sequence). CDR3 DNA: TGCAGTGCTGTGCGCGTGAACGAGCAGTACTTC. Translated: CSAVRVNEQYF.

This clonotype was seen a handful of times. The rearrangement joins TRBV7-8 to TRBJ2-1; D is possibly TRBD2 (5 bases). CDR1 and CDR2 (germline): SGHVS, FQNEAQ. Trimming took off 5 bases at V and 7 bases at J, with 18 bases between the two ends. This CDR3 region has 15 residues. For the CDR3, the DNA is TGTGCCAGCAGCCTAAACCCGGGATCCCGTAATGAGCAGTTCTTC. It specifies CASSLNPGSRNEQFF.

The chain links TRBV6-2 or TRBV6-3 to TRBJ1-1; TRBD1 matches 7 bases. Trimming cost V 3 bases and J 1 base; bases outside gene matches: 2. CDR1 and CDR2 from the germline V gene are MNHEY and SVGEGT. This CDR3 region has 14 residues. CDR3 coding DNA: TGTGCCAGCAGTTATTGGGACAGGAACACTGAAGCTTTCTTT. This encodes CASSYWDRNTEAFF.

In this sample, this clonotype turned up many times. V is TRBV29-1 and J is TRBJ2-7; D remains unclear. Germline loops: CDR1 SQVTM, CDR2 ANQGSEA. With 7 bases removed from V and 3 bases from J, the gap between germline ends came to 16 bases. This CDR3 has 13 amino acids. CDR3 sequence reads: CSAGPAQSYEQYF. As DNA, the CDR3 is TGCAGCGCCGGACCTGCCCAAAGCTACGAGCAGTACTTC.